The rows below give T cell receptor beta chains drawn from one sample of a study of blood T cells in healthy people across ages. MiXCR, run by TCRdb on the 5' RACE reads, gives a single entry per CDR3 protein. This table has over 1.5 million distinct CDR3 sequences, around 48% appearing once. The sample comprised blood. These receptor sequences come from a woman in her forties in good health. Each CDR3 is given with its conserved first and last residue. A D gene is named only where the DNA matches it firmly. A row's size may be missing; if present it is once, few, many or a size class.

D	length	V	J	size	CDR3	DNA
.	16	TRBV6-6	TRBJ2-7	.	CASSYPGGPGSYEQYF	TGTGCCAGCAGTTACCCTGGAGGGCCGGGTTCCTACGAGCAGTACTTC
TRBD2	17	TRBV7-2	TRBJ2-5	few	CASSLVASGAGLETQYF	TGTGCCAGCAGCTTAGTGGCTAGCGGGGCGGGGCTAGAGACCCAGTACTTC
TRBD1	16	TRBV12-3/TRBV12-4	TRBJ2-1	.	CASSFSGTGKYNEQFF	TGTGCCAGCAGTTTCTCGGGGACAGGAAAATACAATGAGCAGTTCTTC
.	14	TRBV7-6	TRBJ2-2	.	CASSLDTNTGELFF	TGTGCCAGCAGCTTAGACACAAACACCGGGGAGCTGTTTTTT
TRBD1	15	TRBV5-6	TRBJ2-1	.	CASSWEGQGVNEQFF	TGTGCCAGCAGCTGGGAGGGACAGGGTGTAAATGAGCAGTTCTTC
.	16	TRBV7-2	TRBJ1-6	.	CASSLKRGQINSPLHF	TGTGCCAGCAGCTTAAAACGAGGACAGATAAATTCACCCCTCCACTTT
.	17	TRBV6-6	TRBJ1-2	.	CASSYGRQARESYGYTF	TGTGCCAGCAGTTACGGGAGACAGGCTCGGGAGAGCTATGGCTACACCTTC
TRBD1	13	TRBV29-1	TRBJ2-3	.	CSLRGRYTDTQYF	TGCAGCCTTAGGGGGCGATACACAGATACGCAGTATTTT
.	16	TRBV5-1	TRBJ2-3	.	CASSLGRATSTDTQYF	TGCGCCAGCAGCTTGGGGCGGGCTACGAGCACAGATACGCAGTATTTT
TRBD1	15	TRBV7-2	TRBJ1-2	few	CASSPQTGGNYGYTF	TGTGCCAGCAGCCCGCAGACAGGGGGGAACTATGGCTACACCTTC
TRBD2	17	TRBV9	TRBJ2-3	.	CASSVLAGASYTDTQYF	TGTGCCAGCAGCGTACTAGCGGGGGCCTCCTACACAGATACGCAGTATTTT
.	14	TRBV5-1	TRBJ2-3	.	CASSSDSGADTQYF	TGCGCCAGCAGCTCAGATAGCGGAGCAGATACGCAGTATTTT
.	12	TRBV28	TRBJ2-5	many	CASSAVQETQYF	TGTGCCAGCAGCGCGGTACAAGAGACCCAGTACTTC
TRBD2	14	TRBV20-1	TRBJ2-4	.	CSATSGGPENIQYF	TGCAGTGCTACTAGCGGGGGACCAGAAAACATTCAGTACTTC
TRBD2	14	TRBV5-6	TRBJ2-7	.	CASSLHSGSPEQYF	TGTGCCAGCAGCTTGCATAGCGGGTCCCCCGAGCAGTACTTC
TRBD2	17	TRBV27	TRBJ2-3	.	CASSLKLAGYSTDTQYF	TGTGCCAGCAGTCTAAAACTAGCGGGTTATAGCACAGATACGCAGTATTTT
TRBD1	16	TRBV20-1	TRBJ1-2	.	CSATYRDRTLNYGYTF	TGCAGTGCTACCTACCGGGACAGAACCCTGAACTATGGCTACACCTTC
.	14	TRBV20-1	TRBJ1-6	.	CSARTGTFNSPLHF	TGCAGTGCTCGAACCGGGACATTTAATTCACCCCTCCACTTT
.	13	TRBV20-1	TRBJ2-3	.	CSAHGDAADTQYF	TGCAGTGCCCACGGGGACGCAGCAGATACGCAGTATTTT
TRBD2	14	TRBV20-1	TRBJ2-1	.	CSAPGLAMGNEQFF	TGCAGTGCGCCGGGACTAGCGATGGGGAATGAGCAGTTCTTC
.	17	TRBV12-3/TRBV12-4	TRBJ1-5	.	CASSFGLRTASNQPQHF	TGTGCCAGCAGTTTTGGGCTGCGCACAGCTAGCAATCAGCCCCAGCATTTT
.	12	TRBV6-1	TRBJ2-2	.	CATWGYTGELFF	TGTGCCACCTGGGGCTACACCGGGGAGCTGTTTTTT
TRBD1	16	TRBV10-3	TRBJ2-1	.	CAISDNRGLPPNEQFF	TGTGCCATCAGTGATAACAGGGGCCTCCCGCCCAATGAGCAGTTCTTC
TRBD2	17	TRBV5-1	TRBJ2-7	.	CASSLGFRSGGTAEQYF	TGCGCCAGCAGCTTGGGGTTTCGGAGCGGGGGGACCGCTGAGCAGTACTTC
.	16	TRBV4-3	TRBJ1-1	.	CASSQGGGRVNTEAFF	TGCGCCAGCAGCCAAGGTGGCGGCAGAGTGAACACTGAAGCTTTCTTT
.	15	TRBV7-2	TRBJ2-5	many	CASSLAALAGETQYF	TGTGCCAGCAGCTTAGCTGCTCTCGCGGGGGAGACCCAGTACTTC
TRBD2	13	TRBV6-2/TRBV6-3	TRBJ2-1	.	CASSPGLAAPQFF	TGTGCCAGCAGTCCCGGACTAGCGGCCCCGCAGTTCTTC
.	11	TRBV2	TRBJ2-1	few	CASSSAWGQFF	TGTGCCAGCAGCTCTGCGTGGGGGCAGTTCTTC
.	17	TRBV20-1	TRBJ2-1	.	CSARDRRGSSGDNEQFF	TGCAGTGCTAGAGATCGGCGGGGCTCTTCGGGGGACAATGAGCAGTTCTTC
TRBD1	16	TRBV6-1	TRBJ1-2	.	CASSDPGQGVNYGYTF	TGTGCCAGCAGTGACCCGGGACAGGGAGTTAACTATGGCTACACCTTC
TRBD2	17	TRBV4-1	TRBJ2-3	few	CASSQDSLAGRTDTQYF	TGCGCCAGCAGCCAAGATAGCCTAGCGGGGCGCACAGATACGCAGTATTTT
TRBD1	14	TRBV6-2/TRBV6-3	TRBJ1-2	.	CASSRDSRIYGYTF	TGTGCCAGCAGTCGGGACAGCAGAATCTATGGCTACACCTTC
TRBD2	13	TRBV20-1	TRBJ2-1	.	CSASLAVYNEQFF	TGCAGTGCTAGTCTAGCGGTTTACAATGAGCAGTTCTTC
.	17	TRBV4-3	TRBJ1-2	few	CASSQNLDGLFNYGYTF	TGCGCCAGCAGCCAGAACCTGGACGGGTTATTTAACTATGGCTACACCTTC
.	17	TRBV28	TRBJ2-4	.	CASSPAVPGSTKNIQYF	TGTGCCAGCAGCCCCGCCGTCCCCGGCTCAACCAAAAACATTCAGTACTTC
.	13	TRBV6-5	TRBJ1-2	few	CASSGGQSYGYTF	TGTGCCAGCAGTGGCGGACAGTCCTATGGCTACACCTTC